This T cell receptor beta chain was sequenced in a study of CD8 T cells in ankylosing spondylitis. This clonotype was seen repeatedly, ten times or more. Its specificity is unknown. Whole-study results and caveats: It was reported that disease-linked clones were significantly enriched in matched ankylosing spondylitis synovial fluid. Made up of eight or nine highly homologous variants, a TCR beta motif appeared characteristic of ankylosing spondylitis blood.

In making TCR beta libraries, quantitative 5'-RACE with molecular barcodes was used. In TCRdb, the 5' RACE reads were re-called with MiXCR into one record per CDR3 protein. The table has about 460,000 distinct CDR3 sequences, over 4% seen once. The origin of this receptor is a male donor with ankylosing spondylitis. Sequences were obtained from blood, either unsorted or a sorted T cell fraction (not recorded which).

The CDR3 sequence: CASSPRDRGREQYF. The DNA of the CDR3 is TGTGCCAGCAGCCCTAGGGACAGGGGGCGGGAGCAGTACTTC. This chain joins TRBV7-2 and TRBJ2-7; 12 bases are shared with TRBD1. The length of the CDR3 is 14 residues. The ends lost 5 bases at V and 7 bases at J; junction bases unmatched: 6. In germline, CDR1 is SGHTA, CDR2 FQGNSA.